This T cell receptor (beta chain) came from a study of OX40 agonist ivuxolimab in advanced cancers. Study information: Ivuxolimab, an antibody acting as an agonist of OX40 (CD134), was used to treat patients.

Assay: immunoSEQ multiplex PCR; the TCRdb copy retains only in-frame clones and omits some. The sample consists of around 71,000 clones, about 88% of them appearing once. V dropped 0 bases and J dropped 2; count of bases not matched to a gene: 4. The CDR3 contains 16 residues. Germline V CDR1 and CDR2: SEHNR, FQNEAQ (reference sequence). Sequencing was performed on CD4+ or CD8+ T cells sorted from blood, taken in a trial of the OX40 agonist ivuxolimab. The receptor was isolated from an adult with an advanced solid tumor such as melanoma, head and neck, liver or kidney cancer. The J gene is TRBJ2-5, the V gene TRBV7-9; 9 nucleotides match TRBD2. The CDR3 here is CASSLALAGVQETQYF. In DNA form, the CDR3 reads TGTGCCAGCAGCTTAGCCTTAGCGGGAGTACAAGAGACCCAGTACTTC.